The 14 T cell receptor beta chains below were found in one sample sequenced in a study of blood T cell repertoires in COVID-19. The data were produced by immunoSEQ multiplex PCR, yet TCRdb's version contains in-frame clones alone and is incomplete. Of about 260,000 clones listed, approximately 82% are singletons. Sequencing used peripheral blood. These receptors originate from a woman of 80 years or more with acute or convalescent COVID-19.

The rearrangement links TRBV2 to TRBJ2-2, with unresolved D. The germline gives CDR1 SNHLY, CDR2 FYNNEI. Trimming took 6 bases from V and 2 from J, leaving 10 bases between them. The CDR3 is 14 amino acids. Here the CDR3 DNA reads TGTGCCAGCAGATCCTACGCAAACACCGGGGAGCTGTTTTTT. Protein product: CASRSYANTGELFF.

This clone appeared a single time. The V gene is TRBV14, the J gene TRBJ1-1; tentative D call: TRBD1 (5 bases). CDR3 length: 13 amino acids. The V gene lost 1 base and the J gene lost 10 bases, with 13 bases spanning the gap. CDR1 and CDR2 (germline): SGHDN, FVKESK. The CDR3 sequence is CASSQAPGVGAFF. The CDR3 DNA follows: TGTGCCAGCAGCCAAGCACCGGGGGTAGGAGCTTTCTTT.

The chain uses TRBV19 and TRBJ2-7; D is uncertain. Germline V gene lookup returns CDR1 LNHDA and CDR2 SQIVND (reference sequence). V was pared by 5 bases and J by 3 bases, with 11 bases between. The CDR3 extends over 13 amino acids. Written as DNA, the CDR3 is TGTGCCAGTAGTTCTAGTAAAGACTACGAGCAGTACTTC. The encoded protein is CASSSSKDYEQYF.

The gene calls are TRBV7-2 and TRBJ1-5; 7 positions match TRBD1. V lost 5 bases, J lost 6 bases, and 10 bases stayed unmatched. The germline gives CDR1 SGHTA, CDR2 FQGNSA. This CDR3 has 15 residues. The CDR3 nucleotides read TGTGCCAGCAGCAAACAGGGGAATAGTGGTCAGCCCCAGCATTTT. The encoded protein is CASSKQGNSGQPQHF.

The chain couples TRBV10-1 to TRBJ2-1; 10 bases line up with TRBD2. With 6 bases clipped from V and 10 bases from J, the junction kept 18 bases outside the gene matches. CDR1 is WNHNN and CDR2 is SYGVQD in the germline V gene (reference sequence). The CDR3 runs to 17 residues. The CDR3 DNA is TGCGCCAGCAGGCCTAACTGTAGGCTAGCGGGGGCTCCGGAGCAGTTCTTC. This gives the protein CASRPNCRLAGAPEQFF.

The V call is TRBV3-1 (or the pseudogene TRBV3-2), the J call TRBJ1-1, with 8 bases lining up with TRBD1. There are 15 residues in the CDR3. The trim removed 6 bases at V and 3 bases at J, leaving 9 bases unmatched. CDR1 is LGHDT, CDR2 YNNKEL, per germline (reference sequence). The CDR3 reads CASRPLDRAHTEAFF. Written as DNA, the CDR3 is TGTGCCAGCAGGCCCCTGGACAGGGCGCACACTGAAGCTTTCTTT.

CDR3 in DNA: TGTGCCAGCAGTTGGGACCGGACAGGTGTCCGGGAAAAACTGTTTTTT. It codes for CASSWDRTGVREKLFF. The chain couples TRBV28 to TRBJ1-4; TRBD1 aligns across 7 bases. The V gene's germline CDR1 is MDHEN and CDR2 SYDVKM. This CDR3 spans 16 amino acids. The V segment lost 4 bases and the J segment 8 bases; nucleotides outside the gene matches: 13.

This clone was seen more than once but under ten times. The chain is built from TRBV29-1 and TRBJ2-1; weak D call: TRBD2 (5 bases). This CDR3 contains 14 residues. The germline V and J ends were trimmed by 7 bases and 6 bases, with 19 bases remaining between them. Germline values: CDR1 SQVTM, CDR2 ANQGSEA. Here the CDR3 DNA reads TGCAGCGCCCAGCGAGGGAATTCGGGCAATGAGCAGTTCTTC. Its translation: CSAQRGNSGNEQFF.

The rearrangement links TRBV19 to TRBJ2-1; 11 nucleotides match TRBD2. The germline V gene has CDR1 LNHDA and CDR2 SQIVND (reference sequence). V gave up 0 bases and J gave up 7 bases; unmatched junction bases: 2. The CDR3 consists of 15 residues. This CDR3 is CASSIELAGVNEQFF. In DNA, the CDR3 is TGTGCCAGTAGTATAGAACTAGCGGGGGTGAATGAGCAGTTCTTC.

J is TRBJ1-5 and V is TRBV27; 9 positions match TRBD1. J was trimmed by 2 bases and V by 5 bases; bases with no gene match: 16. The CDR3 length is 19 residues. CDR1 is MNHEY, CDR2 SMNVEV, per germline (reference sequence). The CDR3 nucleotides are TGTGCCAGCAGTGTCGGGACAGGGAAGGGGCCGGGGGGCAATCAGCCCCAGCATTTT. This codes for CASSVGTGKGPGGNQPQHF.

The chain uses TRBV6-5 and TRBJ1-2, with TRBD1 matching 9 bases. This CDR3 has 14 residues. After removal of 6 bases from V and 4 bases from J, the junction contained 6 bases not matched to a gene. Germline lookup yields CDR1 MNHEY and CDR2 SVGAGI. The CDR3, as DNA: TGTGCCAGCAGAAGGGACAGGGAGTCCTATGGCTACACCTTC. Amino acids: CASRRDRESYGYTF.

The V gene is TRBV6-1, the J gene TRBJ2-2; D is perhaps TRBD1 (6 bases). The CDR3 runs 16 residues. The V and J ends lost 3 bases and 4 bases respectively, with 15 bases between them. Germline-derived CDR1 and CDR2 are MNHNS and SASEGT. DNA of the CDR3: TGTGCCAGCAGTGATCAGGGGACCCTCGTCACCGGGGAGCTGTTTTTT. It specifies CASSDQGTLVTGELFF.

The chain recombines TRBV7-2 with TRBJ2-1; TRBD2 aligns across 13 bases. The V segment lost 1 base and the J segment 8 bases; nucleotides outside the gene matches: 5. The CDR3 consists of 16 residues. Germline lookup yields CDR1 SGHTA and CDR2 FQGNSA. The CDR3 nucleotides read TGTGCCAGCAGCTTAGAGTGGACTAGCGGGGGCTATGAGCAGTTCTTC. Translation gives CASSLEWTSGGYEQFF.

This clone showed up just a few times. This rearrangement joins TRBV11-2 to TRBJ2-1; 8 bases fit TRBD1. The V gene's germline CDR1 is SGHAT and CDR2 FQNNGV. The CDR3 consists of 16 residues. Trimming cost V 4 bases and J 1 base; bases outside gene matches: 6. The CDR3 DNA sequence: TGTGCCAGCAGCTCTCGACAGGGGCCTTCCTACAATGAGCAGTTCTTC. Translating it yields CASSSRQGPSYNEQFF.